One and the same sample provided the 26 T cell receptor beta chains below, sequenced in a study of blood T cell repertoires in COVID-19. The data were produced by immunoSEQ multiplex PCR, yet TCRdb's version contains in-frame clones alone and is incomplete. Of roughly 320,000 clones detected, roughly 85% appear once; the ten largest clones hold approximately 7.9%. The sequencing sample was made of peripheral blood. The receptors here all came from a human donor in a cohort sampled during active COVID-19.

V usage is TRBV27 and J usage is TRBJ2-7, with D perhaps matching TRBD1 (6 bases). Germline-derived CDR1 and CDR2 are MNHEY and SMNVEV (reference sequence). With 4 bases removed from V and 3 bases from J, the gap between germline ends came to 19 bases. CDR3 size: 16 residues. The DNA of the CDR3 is TGTGCCAGCAGTTCTCTTCTGGGGGCAAGGTACTACGAGCAGTACTTC. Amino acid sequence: CASSSLLGARYYEQYF.

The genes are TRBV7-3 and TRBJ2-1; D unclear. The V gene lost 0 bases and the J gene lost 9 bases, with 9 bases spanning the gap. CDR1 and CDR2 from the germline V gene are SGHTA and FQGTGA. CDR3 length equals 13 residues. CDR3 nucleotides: TGTGCCAGCAGCTTAACAAGTTTCGGTGAGCAGTTCTTC. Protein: CASSLTSFGEQFF.

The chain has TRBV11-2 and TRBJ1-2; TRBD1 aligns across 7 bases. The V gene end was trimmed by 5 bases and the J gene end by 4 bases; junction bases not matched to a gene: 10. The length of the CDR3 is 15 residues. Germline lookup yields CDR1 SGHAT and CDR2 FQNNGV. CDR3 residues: CASSRTGDSLYGYTF. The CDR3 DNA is TGTGCCAGCAGCCGGACCGGGGACAGCCTCTATGGCTACACCTTC.

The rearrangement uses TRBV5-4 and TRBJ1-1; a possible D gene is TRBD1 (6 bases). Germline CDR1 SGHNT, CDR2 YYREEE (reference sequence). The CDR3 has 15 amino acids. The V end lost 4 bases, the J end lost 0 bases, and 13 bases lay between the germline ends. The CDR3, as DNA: TGTGCCAGCAGCCTTTCCCAGGGGCTGAACACTGAAGCTTTCTTT. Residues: CASSLSQGLNTEAFF.

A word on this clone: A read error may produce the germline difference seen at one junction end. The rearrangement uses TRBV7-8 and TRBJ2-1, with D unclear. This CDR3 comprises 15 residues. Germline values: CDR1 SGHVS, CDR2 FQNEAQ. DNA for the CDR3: TGTGCCAGCAGCGTAGCCCAACTGCCCTCGGGTGAGCAGTTCTTC. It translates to CASSVAQLPSGEQFF.

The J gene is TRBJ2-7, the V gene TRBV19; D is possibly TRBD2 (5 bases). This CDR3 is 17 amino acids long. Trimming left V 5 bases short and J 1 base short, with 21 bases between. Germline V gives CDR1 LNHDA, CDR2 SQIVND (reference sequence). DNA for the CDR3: TGTGCCAGTAGTCCGGTTGGTGGTTCCGGGGATTCCTACGAGCAGTACTTC. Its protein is CASSPVGGSGDSYEQYF.

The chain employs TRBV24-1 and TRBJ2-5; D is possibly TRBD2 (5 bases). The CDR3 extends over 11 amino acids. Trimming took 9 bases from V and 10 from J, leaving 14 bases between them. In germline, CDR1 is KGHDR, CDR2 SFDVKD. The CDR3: CATLGSGIQYF. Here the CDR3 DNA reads TGTGCCACCCTTGGATCGGGGATCCAGTACTTC.

In DNA, the CDR3 is TGTGCCAGCGCACTCGGGGGGTTAGCCCACTATGGCTACACCTTC. It encodes CASALGGLAHYGYTF. The gene calls are TRBV6-5 and TRBJ1-2, with a tentative D call TRBD1 (5 bases). Trimming pared 8 bases from V and 3 bases from J, leaving 19 bases between. The CDR3 has 15 residues. Germline CDR1 is MNHEY and CDR2 is SVGAGI.

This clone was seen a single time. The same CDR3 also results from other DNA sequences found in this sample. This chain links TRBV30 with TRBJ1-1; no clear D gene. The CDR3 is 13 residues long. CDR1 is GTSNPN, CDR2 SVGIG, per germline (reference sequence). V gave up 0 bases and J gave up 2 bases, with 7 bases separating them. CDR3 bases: TGTGCCTGGAGTGTACTTCGTAACACTGAAGCTTTCTTT. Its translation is CAWSVLRNTEAFF.

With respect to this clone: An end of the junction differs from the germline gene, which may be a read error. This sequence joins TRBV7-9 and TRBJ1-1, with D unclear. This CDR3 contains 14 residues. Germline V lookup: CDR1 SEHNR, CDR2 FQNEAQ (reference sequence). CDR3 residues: CASSSNTVNTEAFF. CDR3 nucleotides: TGTGCCAGCAGCTCAAACACAGTGAATACTGAAGCTTTCTTT.

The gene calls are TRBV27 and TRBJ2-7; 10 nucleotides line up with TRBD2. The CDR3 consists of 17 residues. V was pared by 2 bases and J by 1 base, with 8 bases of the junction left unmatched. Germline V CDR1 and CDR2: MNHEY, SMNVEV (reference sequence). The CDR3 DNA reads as TGTGCCAGCAGTTTAACCTGGACTAGCGGAGTTTCCTACGAGCAGTACTTC. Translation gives CASSLTWTSGVSYEQYF.

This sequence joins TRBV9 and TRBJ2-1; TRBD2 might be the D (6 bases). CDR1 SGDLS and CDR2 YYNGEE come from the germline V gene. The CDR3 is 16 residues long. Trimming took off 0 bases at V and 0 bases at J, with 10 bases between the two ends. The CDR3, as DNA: TGTGCCAGCAGCGTAGGGACTATGAGCTCCTACAATGAGCAGTTCTTC. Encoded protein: CASSVGTMSSYNEQFF. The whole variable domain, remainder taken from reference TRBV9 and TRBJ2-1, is DSGVTQTPKHLITATGQRVTLRCSPRSGDLSVYWYQQSLDQGLQFLIQYYNGEERAKGNILERFSAQQFPDLHSELNLSSLELGDSALYFCASSVGTMSSYNEQFFGPGTRLTVL.

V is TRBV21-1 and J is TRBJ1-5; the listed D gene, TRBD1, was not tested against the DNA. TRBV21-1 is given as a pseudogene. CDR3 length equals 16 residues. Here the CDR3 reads CASSKETGGYNQPQHF. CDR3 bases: TGTGCCAGCAGCAAAGAGACAGGGGGCTACAATCAGCCCCAGCATTTT.

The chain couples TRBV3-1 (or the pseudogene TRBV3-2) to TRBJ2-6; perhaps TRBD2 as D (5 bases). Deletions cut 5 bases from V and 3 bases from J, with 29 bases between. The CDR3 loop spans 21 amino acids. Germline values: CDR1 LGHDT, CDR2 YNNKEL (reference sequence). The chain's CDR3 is CASSEVDIMGELLYGANVLTF. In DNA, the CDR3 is TGTGCCAGCAGCGAAGTCGATATTATGGGAGAGCTGCTATATGGGGCCAACGTCCTGACTTTC.

The CDR3 sequence is CASSLCPGHSPNYGYTF. In DNA form, the CDR3 reads TGTGCCAGCAGCCTGTGCCCGGGACACTCCCCCAACTATGGCTACACCTTC. This chain links TRBV9 with TRBJ1-2; D is perhaps TRBD1 (6 bases). This CDR3 spans 17 amino acids. Trimming took 4 bases from V and 2 from J, leaving 21 bases between them. Germline V gene sequence: CDR1 SGDLS, CDR2 YYNGEE.

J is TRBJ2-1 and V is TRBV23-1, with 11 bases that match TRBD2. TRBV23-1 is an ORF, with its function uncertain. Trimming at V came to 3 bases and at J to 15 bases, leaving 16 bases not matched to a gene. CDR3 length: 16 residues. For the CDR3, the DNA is TGCGCCAGCAGTCAGGGACTAGCGGCCTATTTCTCCGAGTGGTTCTTC. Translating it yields CASSQGLAAYFSEWFF.

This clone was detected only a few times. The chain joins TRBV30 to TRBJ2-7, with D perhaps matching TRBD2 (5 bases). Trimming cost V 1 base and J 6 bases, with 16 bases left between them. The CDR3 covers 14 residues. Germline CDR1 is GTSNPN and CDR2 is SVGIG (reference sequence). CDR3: CAWSAGNYLPEQYF. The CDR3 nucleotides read TGTGCCTGGAGTGCCGGGAATTACCTCCCCGAGCAGTACTTC. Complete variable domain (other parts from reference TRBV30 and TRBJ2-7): SQTIHQWPATLVQPVGSPLSLECTVEGTSNPNLYWYRQAAGRGLQLLFYSVGIGQISSEVPQNLSASRPQDRQFILSSKKLLLSDSGFYLCAWSAGNYLPEQYFGPGTRLTVT.

This CDR3 is CASSQDGDSAFF. The CDR3 nucleotides are TGTGCCAGCAGCCAAGATGGGGACAGCGCTTTCTTT. The chain is built from TRBV3-1 (or the pseudogene TRBV3-2) and TRBJ1-1; 7 bases match TRBD1. From germline, CDR1 is LGHDT and CDR2 YNNKEL (reference sequence). The CDR3 length is 12 residues. V shed 0 bases, J shed 11 bases, and the junction held 3 bases outside the gene matches.

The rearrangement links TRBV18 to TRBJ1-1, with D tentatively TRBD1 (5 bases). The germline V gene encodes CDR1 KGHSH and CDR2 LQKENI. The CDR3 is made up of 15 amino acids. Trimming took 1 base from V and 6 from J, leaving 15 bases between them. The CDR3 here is CASSPRQSGGAEAFF. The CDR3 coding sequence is TGTGCCAGCTCACCACGCCAGTCCGGAGGGGCTGAAGCTTTCTTT.

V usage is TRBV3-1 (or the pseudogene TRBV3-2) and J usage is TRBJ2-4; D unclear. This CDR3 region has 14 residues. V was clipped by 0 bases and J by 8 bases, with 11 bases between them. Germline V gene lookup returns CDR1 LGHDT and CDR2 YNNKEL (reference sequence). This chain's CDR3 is CASSQEPWPHIQYF. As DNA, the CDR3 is TGTGCCAGCAGCCAAGAACCCTGGCCCCACATTCAGTACTTC.

CDR3 loop: CASTRQGIGAYEQYF. Written as DNA, the CDR3 is TGCGCCAGCACGAGACAGGGGATCGGGGCCTACGAGCAGTACTTC. The chain is built from TRBV5-1 and TRBJ2-7; TRBD1 aligns across 8 bases. The CDR3 contains 15 residues. Per the germline V gene, CDR1 is SGHRS and CDR2 is YFSETQ. J was trimmed by 2 bases and V by 6 bases; bases with no gene match: 10.

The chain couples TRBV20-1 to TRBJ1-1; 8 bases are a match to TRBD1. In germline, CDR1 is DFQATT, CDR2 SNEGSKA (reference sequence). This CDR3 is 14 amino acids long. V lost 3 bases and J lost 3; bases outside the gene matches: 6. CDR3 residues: CSASLRQGYTEAFF. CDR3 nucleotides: TGCAGTGCTAGTCTAAGACAGGGGTACACTGAAGCTTTCTTT.

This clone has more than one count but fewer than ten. This CDR3 is CASSLALSGGGSRYNEQFF. In DNA, the CDR3 is TGTGCCAGCAGCTTAGCGCTTAGCGGGGGGGGGTCTAGGTACAATGAGCAGTTCTTC. The chain combines TRBV7-8 with TRBJ2-1, with 11 bases identical to TRBD2. Per germline, CDR1 SGHVS and CDR2 FQNEAQ. The CDR3 spans 19 residues. V shed 0 bases and J 4 bases; nucleotides not matched to a gene: 11. The full variable domain, with the rest looked up from reference TRBV7-8 and TRBJ2-1, is GAGVSQSPRYKVAKRGQDVALRCDPISGHVSLFWYQQALGQGPEFLTYFQNEAQLDKSGLPSDRFFAERPEGSVSTLKIQRTQQEDSAVYLCASSLALSGGGSRYNEQFFGPGTRLTVL.

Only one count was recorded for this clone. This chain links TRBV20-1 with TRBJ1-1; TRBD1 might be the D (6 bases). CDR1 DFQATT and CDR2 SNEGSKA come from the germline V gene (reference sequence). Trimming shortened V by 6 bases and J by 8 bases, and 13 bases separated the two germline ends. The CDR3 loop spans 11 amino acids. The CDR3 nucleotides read TGCAGTGCCTCCCAGGGGTCGGAAGCTTTCTTT. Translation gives CSASQGSEAFF.

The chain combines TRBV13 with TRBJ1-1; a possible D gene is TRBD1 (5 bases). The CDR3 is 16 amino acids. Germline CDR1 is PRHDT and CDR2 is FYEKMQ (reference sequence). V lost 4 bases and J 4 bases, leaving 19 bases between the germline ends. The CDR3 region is CASSSRTPTGSTEAFF. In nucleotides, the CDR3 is TGTGCCAGCAGCTCTCGGACACCGACCGGGAGCACTGAAGCTTTCTTT.

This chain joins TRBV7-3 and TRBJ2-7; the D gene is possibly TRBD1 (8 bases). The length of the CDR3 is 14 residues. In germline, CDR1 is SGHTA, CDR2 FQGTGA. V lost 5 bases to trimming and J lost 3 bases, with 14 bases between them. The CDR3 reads CASSPGGQGYEQYF. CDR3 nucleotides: TGTGCCAGCAGCCCGGGAGGACAGGGCTACGAGCAGTACTTC.